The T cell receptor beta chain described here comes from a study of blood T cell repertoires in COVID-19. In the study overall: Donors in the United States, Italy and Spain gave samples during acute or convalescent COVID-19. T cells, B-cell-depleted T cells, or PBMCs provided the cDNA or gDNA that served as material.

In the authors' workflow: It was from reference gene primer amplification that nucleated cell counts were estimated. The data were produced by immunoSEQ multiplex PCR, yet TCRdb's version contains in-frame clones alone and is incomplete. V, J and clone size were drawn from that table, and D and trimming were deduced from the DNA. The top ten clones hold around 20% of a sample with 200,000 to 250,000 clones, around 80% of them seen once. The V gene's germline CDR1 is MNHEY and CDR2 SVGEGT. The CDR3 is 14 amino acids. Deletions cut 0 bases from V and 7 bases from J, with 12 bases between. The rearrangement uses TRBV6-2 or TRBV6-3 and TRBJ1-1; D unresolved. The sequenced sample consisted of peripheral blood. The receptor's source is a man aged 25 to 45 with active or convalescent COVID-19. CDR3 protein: CASSYSRGWIEAFF. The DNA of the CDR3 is TGTGCCAGCAGTTACTCCAGAGGGTGGATTGAAGCTTTCTTT.